The source of this T cell receptor beta chain is a study of T cell responses to AZD1222 COVID-19 vaccine. Findings and caveats of the study: Repertoire collection took place solely once the T cell response had peaked. Regions 160-218 and 743-854 held dominance among vaccine-associated CD4 TCRs, which spanned spike. Once two AZD1222 doses were given, Spike-specific TCR breadth and depth went up.

The data were produced by immunoSEQ multiplex PCR, yet TCRdb's version contains in-frame clones alone and is incomplete. The data show over 100,000 clones, approximately 86% seen once. V gave up 1 base and J gave up 4 bases, with 8 bases separating them. Germline V lookup: CDR1 SGDLS, CDR2 YYNGEE. The length of the CDR3 is 13 residues. Second-dose schedules of about 4 or about 12 weeks were combined. Notes on this clone: The target antigen is unknown.

This chain links TRBV9 with TRBJ1-1; D gene ambiguous. The sequence was obtained from an adult who received the AZD1222 COVID-19 vaccine. Sample: peripheral blood, taken 28 days after the second AZD1222 dose. The chain's CDR3 is CASSVNTATEAFF. The CDR3 coding sequence is TGTGCCAGCAGCGTAAACACAGCCACTGAAGCTTTCTTT.